The 30 T cell receptor beta chains below all came from one sample that was sequenced in a study of blood T cells in healthy people across ages. Using a J-beta primer mix together with a sample-barcoded 5' primer, a second PCR was run for 7 to 11 cycles. One entry per CDR3 protein results from TCRdb running MiXCR on the 5' RACE reads. The top ten clones hold under 50% of a sample with approximately 730,000 distinct CDR3 sequences, approximately 53% of them seen once. The sample comprised blood. These TCRs come from a man of 80 years or more in good health.

The rearrangement uses TRBV2 and TRBJ2-7; D ambiguous. The CDR3 covers 13 residues. The V gene lost 6 bases and the J gene lost 7 bases, with 16 bases spanning the gap. From germline, CDR1 is SNHLY and CDR2 FYNNEI. The CDR3 sequence is CASRGREANEQYF. The CDR3 DNA is TGTGCCAGCAGAGGACGAGAGGCAAATGAGCAGTACTTC.

This clonotype occurred many times. V gene TRBV7-9 combines with J gene TRBJ1-1, with D perhaps TRBD1 (6 bases). Germline V gene lookup returns CDR1 SEHNR and CDR2 FQNEAQ (reference sequence). The CDR3 contains 13 residues. V lost 5 bases and J lost 5, with 12 bases in between. The CDR3 is CASSPQGSTEAFF. The CDR3 DNA reads TGTGCCAGCAGCCCACAGGGTAGTACTGAAGCTTTCTTT.

The sample holds a few counts of this clonotype. The chain links TRBV6-5 to TRBJ1-4; D ambiguous. The CDR3 loop spans 13 amino acids. V shed 5 bases and J shed 0 bases, with 4 bases lying between them. Looked up from germline, CDR1 is MNHEY and CDR2 is SVGAGI. CDR3 protein: CASSDTTNEKLFF. CDR3 nucleotide sequence: TGTGCCAGCAGTGACACAACTAATGAAAAACTGTTTTTT.

The chain links TRBV5-1 to TRBJ1-2; 7 nucleotides match TRBD1. CDR3 length: 16 residues. The V gene end was trimmed by 3 bases and the J gene end by 7 bases; junction bases not matched to a gene: 15. The V gene's germline CDR1 is SGHRS and CDR2 YFSETQ. The chain's CDR3 is CASSSRGGSEISGYTF. The CDR3 bases are TGCGCCAGCAGCTCCCGAGGGGGCAGCGAGATTTCTGGCTACACCTTC.

The V gene is TRBV2, the J gene TRBJ2-1; D tentatively reads TRBD1 or TRBD2 (5 bases each). Per germline, CDR1 SNHLY and CDR2 FYNNEI. V lost 7 bases and J 6 bases, leaving 19 bases between the germline ends. CDR3 size: 15 residues. The CDR3 protein is CASTLPGSGFNEQFF. CDR3 nucleotides: TGTGCCAGCACTTTACCAGGGAGCGGTTTCAATGAGCAGTTCTTC.

This clonotype was seen a few times. J is TRBJ2-1 and V is TRBV29-1, with D hard to call. CDR3 length: 14 amino acids. Trimming shortened V by 4 bases and J by 0 bases, and 10 bases separated the two germline ends. CDR1 is SQVTM and CDR2 is ANQGSEA in the germline V gene. For the CDR3, the DNA is TGCAGCGTTGGCTTTGAGAGCTCCTACAATGAGCAGTTCTTC. Residues: CSVGFESSYNEQFF.

This clonotype was counted a few times. The genes are TRBV29-1 and TRBJ2-1; TRBD2 matches 10 bases. The ends lost 5 bases at V and 6 bases at J; junction bases unmatched: 7. The CDR3 spans 14 residues. The germline V gene encodes CDR1 SQVTM and CDR2 ANQGSEA. The CDR3 coding sequence is TGCAGCGTTACACCAGCGGGAGGGCCCAATGAGCAGTTCTTC. This encodes CSVTPAGGPNEQFF.

V is TRBV20-1 and J is TRBJ1-1; D gene ambiguous. The CDR3 runs 12 residues. Trimming took off 6 bases at V and 3 bases at J, with 11 bases between the two ends. The germline V gene encodes CDR1 DFQATT and CDR2 SNEGSKA (reference sequence). In nucleotides, the CDR3 is TGCAGTGCGACGGAGAGCGACACTGAAGCTTTCTTT. It specifies CSATESDTEAFF.

Only a few counts were recorded for this clonotype. The genes are TRBV12-3 or TRBV12-4 and TRBJ1-1; 9 bases align to TRBD1. After removal of 5 bases from V and 5 bases from J, the junction contained 9 bases not matched to a gene. The CDR3 covers 15 residues. For the CDR3, the DNA is TGTGCCAGCAGTCGCCCCGGGACAGGGTATACTGAAGCTTTCTTT. Its protein product is CASSRPGTGYTEAFF.

This sequence joins TRBV13 and TRBJ2-5, with TRBD1 as a possible D gene (6 bases). The CDR3 covers 13 residues. Germline loops: CDR1 PRHDT, CDR2 FYEKMQ (reference sequence). V was shortened by 5 bases and J by 1 base, with 8 bases between the two germline ends. For the CDR3, the DNA is TGTGCCAGCAGCCGACAGGCCCAAGAGACCCAGTACTTC. This encodes CASSRQAQETQYF.

The rearrangement uses TRBV20-1 and TRBJ2-1; 14 bases align to TRBD2. The J segment lost 7 bases and the V segment lost 5 bases, leaving 4 bases of the junction unmatched. Germline values: CDR1 DFQATT, CDR2 SNEGSKA (reference sequence). This CDR3 comprises 14 residues. CDR3 residues: CSAFGLAGGNEQFF. The CDR3 nucleotides are TGCAGTGCTTTCGGACTAGCGGGAGGTAATGAGCAGTTCTTC.

The chain recombines TRBV14 with TRBJ2-2; D remains unclear. In germline, CDR1 is SGHDN, CDR2 FVKESK. V was trimmed by 1 base and J by 3 bases, leaving 6 bases between them. The length of the CDR3 is 14 residues. The CDR3 sequence: CASSQVPDTGELFF. Written as DNA, the CDR3 is TGTGCCAGCAGCCAAGTTCCCGACACCGGGGAGCTGTTTTTT.

In this sample, this clonotype turned up a few times. The V and J genes are TRBV29-1 and TRBJ2-4, with no clear D. The J call may be faulty, since TRBJ2-7 better matches the DNA end. Germline V gives CDR1 SQVTM, CDR2 ANQGSEA. The CDR3 totals 14 residues. In DNA, the CDR3 is TGCAGCGTTCAGAAGTTGGTTGGCTCCTACGAGCAGTACTTC. This translates into CSVQKLVGSYEQYF.

This clonotype came up a few times. The chain combines TRBV27 with TRBJ2-1; 10 nucleotides line up with TRBD2. Trimming removed 4 bases from V and 0 bases from J; junction bases left unmatched: 6. The CDR3 runs 17 residues. Germline V CDR1 and CDR2: MNHEY, SMNVEV (reference sequence). CDR3: CASSSPLAGSSYNEQFF. CDR3 sequence (DNA): TGTGCCAGCAGTTCACCACTAGCGGGGAGCTCCTACAATGAGCAGTTCTTC.

This clonotype was seen only a few times. The V and J genes are TRBV29-1 and TRBJ1-1, with D uncertain. The CDR3 spans 13 residues. Between the trimmed V and J ends, which lost 4 bases and 0 bases, there was a span of 9 bases. Germline CDR1 SQVTM, CDR2 ANQGSEA. This CDR3 is CSVVTVMNTEAFF. For the CDR3, the DNA is TGCAGCGTTGTAACGGTTATGAACACTGAAGCTTTCTTT.

The chain links TRBV2 to TRBJ2-5, with 8 bases fitting TRBD2. The CDR3 runs 13 residues. Germline CDR1 is SNHLY and CDR2 is FYNNEI. V shed 7 bases and J 5 bases; nucleotides not matched to a gene: 6. CDR3 bases: TGTGCCAGCATCGGGGGGGTCGGGGAGACCCAGTACTTC. This gives the protein CASIGGVGETQYF.

The chain is built from TRBV10-3 and TRBJ1-2; 8 positions agree with TRBD1. This CDR3 is 15 amino acids long. Germline V gene sequence: CDR1 ENHRY, CDR2 SYGVKD. Trimming took 10 bases from V and 7 from J; bases not matched to a gene: 17. As DNA, the CDR3 is TGTGCCAGCGTACCCACCAGGGACAGGACAGCTGGCTACACCTTC. Its translation: CASVPTRDRTAGYTF.

This clonotype was counted between two and nine times. The chain carries TRBV5-1 and TRBJ2-7, with D tentatively TRBD1 (6 bases). The CDR3 consists of 14 residues. V dropped 4 bases and J dropped 2 bases, with 13 bases sitting between them. Per the germline V gene, CDR1 is SGHRS and CDR2 is YFSETQ. The DNA for the CDR3 is TGCGCCAGCAGCAAACAGGGTGAAGCCTACGAGCAGTACTTC. The encoded protein is CASSKQGEAYEQYF.

The chain combines TRBV5-1 with TRBJ2-5; D may be TRBD1 (6 bases). With the DNA end fitting TRBJ2-7 better, the J assignment may be wrong. The germline V gene encodes CDR1 SGHRS and CDR2 YFSETQ. This CDR3 spans 12 amino acids. The CDR3 loop is CASSSQGTEQYF. For the CDR3, the DNA is TGCGCCAGCAGCTCACAGGGTACCGAGCAGTACTTC.

The chain has TRBV6-5 and TRBJ2-3, with unresolved D. Germline V CDR1 and CDR2: MNHEY, SVGAGI. This CDR3 contains 12 residues. V was shortened by 7 bases and J by 0 bases, with 5 bases between the two germline ends. This chain's CDR3 is CASTSSTDTQYF. The DNA of the CDR3 is TGTGCCAGCACTAGTAGCACAGATACGCAGTATTTT.

The chain has TRBV24-1 and TRBJ2-1; tentatively, D is TRBD2 (6 bases). Germline assignment: CDR1 KGHDR and CDR2 SFDVKD. Trimming cost V 0 bases and J 0 bases, with 20 bases left between them. The CDR3 totals 20 residues. The CDR3 spells CATSDLRLAVPTSSYNEQFF. The CDR3 nucleotides are TGTGCCACCAGTGATTTGCGCTTAGCGGTGCCGACCAGCTCCTACAATGAGCAGTTCTTC.

This clonotype was counted only a few times. The chain combines TRBV18 with TRBJ2-5; 9 bases line up with TRBD1. Germline values: CDR1 KGHSH, CDR2 LQKENI. V shed 4 bases, J shed 6 bases, and the junction held 15 bases outside the gene matches. The CDR3 totals 17 residues. The CDR3 reads CASSRDQAGQGGKTQYF. In nucleotides, the CDR3 is TGTGCCAGCTCACGAGACCAGGCGGGACAGGGAGGAAAGACCCAGTACTTC.

The rearrangement links TRBV7-2 to TRBJ2-7; D not certain. Trimming stripped 5 bases from V and 3 bases from J, with 8 bases between. Germline CDR1 is SGHTA and CDR2 is FQGNSA. This CDR3 is built from 12 residues. This CDR3 is CASSPSYYEQYF. Here the CDR3 DNA reads TGTGCCAGCAGCCCGAGTTACTACGAGCAGTACTTC. Variable domain in full (rest from reference TRBV7-2 and TRBJ2-7): GAGVSQSPSNKVTEKGKDVELRCDPISGHTALYWYRQSLGQGLEFLIYFQGNSAPDKSGLPSDRFSAERTGGSVSTLTIQRTQQEDSAVYLCASSPSYYEQYFGPGTRLTVT.

The rearrangement links TRBV27 to TRBJ1-2; 11 bases are shared with TRBD1. V gave up 6 bases and J gave up 5 bases; unmatched junction bases: 5. The CDR3 is made up of 14 amino acids. Germline-derived CDR1 and CDR2 are MNHEY and SMNVEV (reference sequence). The CDR3 sequence is CASRPGQGAYGYTF. CDR3 DNA: TGTGCCAGCAGACCCGGACAGGGGGCTTATGGCTACACCTTC.

This rearrangement joins TRBV29-1 to TRBJ2-1; D possibly corresponds to TRBD2 (5 bases). V lost 6 bases, J lost 6 bases, and 18 bases lay in between. Germline V gives CDR1 SQVTM, CDR2 ANQGSEA. This CDR3 contains 14 residues. CDR3 sequence reads: CSVGTRPFANEQFF. The CDR3 DNA reads TGCAGCGTGGGAACTAGGCCCTTCGCCAATGAGCAGTTCTTC.

The J gene is TRBJ2-1, the V gene TRBV5-1; D gene unclear. This CDR3 contains 15 residues. In germline, CDR1 is SGHRS, CDR2 YFSETQ. V was cut by 0 bases and J by 3 bases, with 10 bases left in between. In DNA, the CDR3 is TGCGCCAGCAGCTTGGTGGGCAGCCTCTACAATGAGCAGTTCTTC. This gives the protein CASSLVGSLYNEQFF. The full variable domain, with the rest looked up from reference TRBV5-1 and TRBJ2-1, is KAGVTQTPRYLIKTRGQQVTLSCSPISGHRSVSWYQQTPGQGLQFLFEYFSETQRNKGNFPGRFSGRQFSNSRSEMNVSTLELGDSALYLCASSLVGSLYNEQFFGPGTRLTVL.

V is TRBV29-1 and J is TRBJ2-5; D not resolved. This CDR3 region has 12 residues. The V gene's germline CDR1 is SQVTM and CDR2 ANQGSEA. Trimming shortened V by 5 bases and J by 0 bases, and 7 bases separated the two germline ends. The CDR3 sequence: CSVYSYQETQYF. The CDR3 DNA reads as TGCAGCGTTTATTCGTACCAAGAGACCCAGTACTTC.

The chain links TRBV5-1 to TRBJ2-5; D gene unclear. The CDR3 length is 14 residues. V gave up 2 bases and J gave up 0 bases, with 8 bases separating them. Germline assignment: CDR1 SGHRS and CDR2 YFSETQ. In nucleotides, the CDR3 is TGCGCCAGCAGCTTTGAAGGGTACCAAGAGACCCAGTACTTC. As protein: CASSFEGYQETQYF. The whole variable domain, remainder taken from reference TRBV5-1 and TRBJ2-5, is KAGVTQTPRYLIKTRGQQVTLSCSPISGHRSVSWYQQTPGQGLQFLFEYFSETQRNKGNFPGRFSGRQFSNSRSEMNVSTLELGDSALYLCASSFEGYQETQYFGPGTRLLVL.

The chain uses TRBV5-1 and TRBJ2-1, with 10 nucleotides matching TRBD1. The CDR3 totals 14 residues. The V gene's germline CDR1 is SGHRS and CDR2 YFSETQ. Germline trimming cut 4 bases from V and 9 bases from J; bases unmatched to any gene: 7. CDR3 sequence: CASSPGQGGGEQFF. CDR3 in DNA: TGCGCCAGCAGCCCAGGACAGGGGGGAGGTGAGCAGTTCTTC.

This sequence joins TRBV27 and TRBJ1-5; D is uncertain. The V end was cut by 2 bases, the J end by 0 bases, with 11 bases between. Germline V lookup: CDR1 MNHEY, CDR2 SMNVEV (reference sequence). This CDR3 region has 16 residues. The CDR3: CASSLRTPYSNQPQHF. The CDR3 DNA follows: TGTGCCAGCAGTTTAAGAACACCTTATAGCAATCAGCCCCAGCATTTT.